The rows below give T cell receptor beta chains drawn from one sample of a study of blood T cell repertoires in COVID-19. Libraries were prepared by immunoSEQ multiplex PCR; TCRdb keeps only in-frame clonotypes and omits some of them. The table records under 95,000 clones, nearly 85% of them present only once. The sample taken for sequencing was peripheral blood. The receptor source for this set is a woman aged 80 or over with acute or convalescent COVID-19. Each CDR3 is given with its conserved first and last residue. Fields, in order: J gene, V gene, D gene, clone size, CDR3 protein, CDR3 DNA. D genes are given only for firm matches. Not every row has a clone size; where given, it reads once, few, many or a size class.

TRBJ1-6	TRBV30	TRBD1	NA	CAWGQGQGGSPLHF	TGTGCCTGGGGTCAGGGACAGGGAGGCTCACCCCTCCACTTT
TRBJ2-3	TRBV5-1	TRBD2	NA	CASSFGGLAGGQVDTQYF	TGCGCCAGCAGCTTTGGGGGACTAGCGGGAGGCCAGGTGGATACGCAGTATTTT
TRBJ2-4	TRBV5-6	TRBD1	NA	CASSPGTGRLNIQYF	TGTGCCAGCAGCCCTGGGACAGGGAGGCTAAACATTCAGTACTTC
TRBJ2-2	TRBV7-9	TRBD2	NA	CASSLWRERLGELFF	TGTGCCAGCAGCTTATGGCGGGAGCGCCTCGGGGAGCTGTTTTTT
TRBJ2-1	TRBV24-1	NA	NA	CATSDFRTPYNEQFF	TGTGCCACCAGTGATTTCAGGACACCCTACAATGAGCAGTTCTTC
TRBJ2-2	TRBV6-5	TRBD2	NA	CASNLAGGAGELFF	TGTGCCAGCAACCTAGCGGGAGGGGCCGGGGAGCTGTTTTTT
TRBJ1-1	TRBV6-4	TRBD1	NA	CAGRGAHMNTEAFF	TGTGCCGGCAGGGGGGCCCACATGAACACTGAAGCTTTCTTT
TRBJ2-7	TRBV6-5	NA	NA	CASKGNGYEQYF	TGTGCCAGCAAGGGGAACGGTTACGAGCAGTACTTC
TRBJ2-2	TRBV13	TRBD2	NA	CASKGLAEYGELFF	TGTGCCAGCAAAGGACTAGCGGAATACGGGGAGCTGTTTTTT
TRBJ2-7	TRBV2	TRBD1	NA	CASSEYGQGGEQYF	TGTGCCAGCAGTGAATACGGACAGGGGGGCGAGCAGTACTTC
TRBJ2-7	TRBV5-1	TRBD1	many	CASRRQGDSYEQYF	TGCGCCAGCAGGAGACAGGGGGACTCCTACGAGCAGTACTTC
TRBJ1-6	TRBV28	NA	NA	CASRSGGPTYNSPLHF	TGTGCCAGCAGGTCCGGTGGGCCTACCTATAATTCACCCCTCCACTTT
TRBJ2-1	TRBV5-5	TRBD1	NA	CASSRDRGNEQFF	TGTGCCAGCAGCCGGGACAGGGGTAATGAGCAGTTCTTC
TRBJ1-6	TRBV2	NA	NA	CASRETARNSPLHF	TGTGCCAGCAGGGAGACAGCACGTAATTCACCCCTCCACTTT
TRBJ2-1	TRBV2	NA	NA	CASSERELSPNEQFF	TGTGCCAGCAGTGAAAGGGAGCTATCCCCGAATGAGCAGTTCTTC
TRBJ2-5	TRBV28	NA	few	CASRSTGETQYF	TGTGCCAGCAGGAGCACGGGGGAGACCCAGTACTTC
TRBJ1-5	TRBV5-8	TRBD1	few	CASSLTGNSNQPQHF	TGTGCCAGCAGCCTGACAGGGAATAGCAATCAGCCCCAGCATTTT
TRBJ2-1	TRBV5-1	NA	NA	CASSLGGPYNEQFF	TGCGCCAGCAGCTTGGGCGGCCCCTACAATGAGCAGTTCTTC
TRBJ2-7	TRBV5-1	NA	NA	CASSFGGNLYEQYF	TGCGCCAGCAGCTTCGGGGGAAATCTCTACGAGCAGTACTTC
TRBJ1-1	TRBV28	TRBD1	NA	CASSLEGGRGNTEAFF	TGTGCCAGCAGTTTAGAAGGGGGCAGGGGGAACACTGAAGCTTTCTTT
TRBJ2-2	TRBV27	TRBD2	NA	CASSPTSGGTNTGELFF	TGTGCCAGCAGTCCTACCTCGGGGGGAACGAACACCGGGGAGCTGTTTTTT
TRBJ1-4	TRBV6-8	TRBD1	NA	CASSYVSTGDEKLFF	TGTGCCAGCAGTTATGTATCGACAGGGGATGAAAAACTGTTTTTT
TRBJ1-6	TRBV5-6	NA	few	CASRWWDRDFNSPLHF	TGTGCCAGCAGGTGGTGGGACCGGGACTTTAATTCACCCCTCCACTTT
TRBJ1-6	TRBV11-3	NA	once	CASSQGQGDNSPLHF	TGTGCCAGCAGCCAGGGGCAGGGTGATAATTCACCCCTCCACTTT
TRBJ2-7	TRBV4-2	TRBD2	NA	CASSHGKTSGIYEQYF	TGTGCCAGCAGCCATGGCAAGACTAGCGGGATCTACGAGCAGTACTTC
TRBJ1-4	TRBV9	NA	NA	CASSVDSHSEKLFF	TGTGCCAGCAGCGTCGACAGTCATAGTGAAAAACTGTTTTTT
TRBJ2-1	TRBV9	TRBD2	NA	CASSVAAGGPLYYNEQFF	TGTGCCAGCAGCGTAGCAGCGGGAGGGCCTTTATACTACAATGAGCAGTTCTTC
TRBJ2-1	TRBV24-1	TRBD2	once	CATSDLPSPRAGDNEQFF	TGTGCCACCAGTGATCTCCCCTCTCCGAGAGCGGGAGACAATGAGCAGTTCTTC
TRBJ2-7	TRBV3-1/TRBV3-2	TRBD2	NA	CASSQEPSGQYF	TGTGCCAGCAGCCAAGAACCTAGCGGGCAGTACTTC
TRBJ2-7	TRBV5-6	TRBD2	few	CASSSGTSGTSYEQYF	TGTGCCAGCAGCTCGGGGACTAGCGGGACTTCCTACGAGCAGTACTTC
TRBJ2-7	TRBV3-1/TRBV3-2	NA	NA	CASSHCPRTARYEQYF	TGTGCCAGCAGCCATTGTCCCCGGACAGCGCGATACGAGCAGTACTTC
TRBJ2-3	TRBV5-4	TRBD1	NA	CASSRTGDEDTQYF	TGTGCCAGCAGCCGGACAGGGGATGAAGATACGCAGTATTTT